Following are 27 T cell receptor beta chains from one sample sequenced in a study of T-cell reconstitution after alpha-beta-depleted transplantation in children. As it was prepared, the TCRbeta library received unique molecular identifiers. TCRdb used MiXCR to reprocess the PCR reads, holding one entry per CDR3 protein. The sample lists fewer than 350,000 distinct CDR3 sequences, 9.5% to 13% seen once, with around 24% in the top ten. The sequences come from peripheral blood, collected 180 days after TCRalphabeta/CD19-depleted stem cell transplant. These receptors were taken from a male patient between 2 and 10 years old who had a stem cell transplant for chronic granulomatous disease, so the T cells may come from the graft donor.

This clonotype was observed many times. The chain links TRBV4-3 to TRBJ1-5; no reliable D call. Germline V gene sequence: CDR1 LGHNA, CDR2 YSLEER. V was clipped by 0 bases and J by 9 bases, with 12 bases between them. CDR3 size: 14 residues. This chain's CDR3 is CASSQERVLWPQHF. CDR3 bases: TGCGCCAGCAGCCAAGAGCGGGTCCTTTGGCCCCAGCATTTT.

In its sample, this clonotype was seen many times. The chain has TRBV11-2 and TRBJ2-7; D not certain. Trimming removed 6 bases from V and 2 bases from J, with 17 bases in between. CDR3 length equals 15 residues. CDR1 SGHAT and CDR2 FQNNGV come from the germline V gene. Written as DNA, the CDR3 is TGTGCCAGCAGTTCCGAGCCCCGAGCTACCTACGAGCAGTACTTC. It translates to CASSSEPRATYEQYF.

This clonotype was detected many times. The rearrangement joins TRBV27 to TRBJ2-7; D could derive from TRBD1 or TRBD2 (5 bases each). V shed 6 bases and J shed 3 bases, with 15 bases lying between them. The CDR3 is made up of 14 amino acids. Germline CDR1 and CDR2: MNHEY and SMNVEV (reference sequence). The CDR3 DNA is TGTGCCAGCAGGAGTCCGGGGCCATTCTACGAGCAGTACTTC. This sequence encodes CASRSPGPFYEQYF.

Notes on this clonotype: The germline gene is not matched at one end of the junction; a read error may be the cause. The chain has TRBV3-1 and TRBJ2-7, with TRBD2 identical over 8 bases. The CDR3 length is 19 residues. Germline V gene sequence: CDR1 LGHDT, CDR2 YNNKEL (reference sequence). The DNA for the CDR3 is TGTGCCTGCAGTCCCCCGGGACGGGCGCTAGCGGGCTCCTTGGGCGAGCAGTACTTC. Protein product: CACSPPGRALAGSLGEQYF.

This clonotype was observed many times. The genes are TRBV2 and TRBJ2-1; D is possibly TRBD2 (6 bases). The ends were cut back, 9 bases at V and 6 bases at J, with 15 bases in the middle. The CDR3 length is 13 residues. The germline V gene has CDR1 SNHLY and CDR2 FYNNEI. The chain's CDR3 is CASNRDLTNEQFF. In nucleotides, the CDR3 is TGTGCCAGTAATAGGGACTTAACCAATGAGCAGTTCTTC.

This clonotype was detected ten times or more. This chain connects TRBV27 to TRBJ2-2, with no clear D. CDR1 and CDR2 (germline): MNHEY, SMNVEV (reference sequence). The CDR3 extends over 13 amino acids. V shed 3 bases and J shed 5 bases, with 7 bases lying between them. The CDR3: CASSLMGTGELFF. CDR3 nucleotides: TGTGCCAGCAGTTTGATGGGAACCGGGGAGCTGTTTTTT.

The rearrangement joins TRBV18 to TRBJ2-1; 7 bases line up with TRBD1. The CDR3 sequence is 16 residues long. Trimming removed 0 bases from V and 5 bases from J; junction bases left unmatched: 7. Looked up from germline, CDR1 is KGHSH and CDR2 is LQKENI. The CDR3 protein is CASSPPNRGANNEQFF. CDR3 DNA sequence: TGTGCCAGCTCACCACCGAACAGGGGCGCAAACAATGAGCAGTTCTTC. The variable domain in full, with the rest retrieved from reference TRBV18 and TRBJ2-1, is NAGVMQNPRHLVRRRGQEARLRCSPMKGHSHVYWYRQLPEEGLKFMVYLQKENIIDESGMPKERFSAEFPKEGPSILRIQQVVRGDSAAYFCASSPPNRGANNEQFFGPGTRLTVL.

The rearrangement joins TRBV19 to TRBJ2-7, with a possible D match to TRBD2 (6 bases). Trimming took off 6 bases at V and 7 bases at J, with 25 bases between the two ends. The CDR3 totals 16 residues. The V gene's germline CDR1 is LNHDA and CDR2 SQIVND (reference sequence). CDR3 nucleotide sequence: TGTGCCAGTAGCAATATGGTATTTGGGACGGCGGGAGAGCAGTACTTC. Translated, it gives CASSNMVFGTAGEQYF.

In its sample, this clonotype was seen many times. V and J are TRBV6-1 and TRBJ2-2; the D gene could be TRBD1 or TRBD2 (5 bases each). Trimming removed 6 bases at V and 6 bases at J, with 17 bases between. In germline, CDR1 is MNHNS, CDR2 SASEGT. The CDR3 runs 15 residues. The CDR3 is CASRPQDPRAGELFF. Here the CDR3 DNA reads TGTGCCAGCAGGCCACAGGATCCGAGGGCCGGGGAGCTGTTTTTT.

This clonotype was seen many times. The chain carries TRBV6-1 and TRBJ2-5; D gene uncertain. This CDR3 has 14 residues. V was pared by 6 bases and J by 4 bases, with 15 bases between. CDR1 is MNHNS and CDR2 is SASEGT in the germline V gene. This CDR3 is CASSESVLPETQYF. CDR3 nucleotide sequence: TGTGCCAGCAGCGAGAGTGTTTTACCAGAGACCCAGTACTTC.

V is TRBV20-1 and J is TRBJ2-2; 8 nucleotides agree with TRBD2. CDR1 is DFQATT and CDR2 is SNEGSKA in the germline V gene (reference sequence). With 5 bases clipped from V and 5 bases from J, the junction kept 7 bases outside the gene matches. The CDR3 length is 14 residues. CDR3 DNA sequence: TGCAGTGCTTTGAGCGGGAGAGGTACCGGGGAGCTGTTTTTT. It specifies CSALSGRGTGELFF.

Only one count was recorded for this clonotype. The chain carries TRBV5-4 and TRBJ2-5; perhaps TRBD1 as D (5 bases). The CDR3 sequence is 15 residues long. Germline V CDR1 and CDR2: SGHNT, YYREEE (reference sequence). Trimming left V 9 bases short and J 4 bases short, with 22 bases between. CDR3 DNA sequence: TGTGCCACTAAAACCTCAAGGGGCCAAGCAGAGACCCAGTACTTC. Protein: CATKTSRGQAETQYF.

Many counts were recorded for this clonotype. Its ends do not fully match the called genes, so a read error is possible. The J gene is TRBJ2-2, the V gene TRBV15; D gene ambiguous. CDR1 is LNHNV, CDR2 YYDKDF, per germline (reference sequence). This CDR3 is 15 amino acids long. CDR3 region: CATSRDLVETGELFF. The CDR3 nucleotides are TGTGCCACCAGCCGAGACCTGGTAGAAACCGGGGAGCTGTTTTTT.

V is TRBV12-3 or TRBV12-4 and J is TRBJ2-7; D might be TRBD1 or TRBD2, each matching 5 bases. The CDR3 has 15 amino acids. Trimming left V 2 bases short and J 3 bases short, with 14 bases between. The CDR3 sequence: CASSLRGRDLYEQYF. For the CDR3, the DNA is TGTGCCAGCAGTTTAAGGGGACGGGACCTCTACGAGCAGTACTTC.

The sample holds many counts of this clonotype. The gene calls are TRBV20-1 and TRBJ2-3; D gene uncertain. Deletions cut 6 bases from V and 0 bases from J, with 10 bases between. The germline V gene has CDR1 DFQATT and CDR2 SNEGSKA (reference sequence). CDR3 length: 13 residues. Here the CDR3 reads CSAIETSTDTQYF. Here the CDR3 DNA reads TGCAGTGCCATCGAGACTAGCACAGATACGCAGTATTTT.

The chain combines TRBV6-2 or TRBV6-3 with TRBJ2-1, with 11 bases fitting TRBD2. V was clipped by 6 bases and J by 5 bases; unmatched bases: 21. Germline lookup yields CDR1 MNHEY and CDR2 SVGEGT. The CDR3 totals 20 residues. This chain's CDR3 is CASSLRHLPLAGGYHNEQFF. DNA for the CDR3: TGTGCCAGCAGCCTCCGACACCTACCGCTAGCGGGAGGATACCACAATGAGCAGTTCTTC.

The table lists this clonotype with many counts. The rearrangement joins TRBV28 to TRBJ2-7, with 7 bases aligning to TRBD2. V gave up 4 bases and J gave up 4 bases; unmatched junction bases: 16. The CDR3 sequence is 17 residues long. CDR1 MDHEN and CDR2 SYDVKM come from the germline V gene. CDR3 DNA sequence: TGTGCCAGCAGTTCAACCCGGACTAGAGGTAGGGATTACGAGCAGTACTTC. Translating it yields CASSSTRTRGRDYEQYF.

Concerning this clonotype: A much more abundant neighbour one base away suggests this may be a read error. The rearrangement uses TRBV12-3 or TRBV12-4 and TRBJ2-7; possible D gene TRBD1, 5 bases. V was cut by 6 bases and J by 1 base, with 10 bases left in between. The length of the CDR3 is 13 residues. CDR3 loop: CASRAGPSYEQYF. The DNA for the CDR3 is TGTGCCAGCAGAGCAGGGCCATCCTACGAGCAGTACTTC.

On this clonotype itself: Relative to the germline gene, one junction end is altered; a read error may explain this. The chain combines TRBV18 with TRBJ2-7, with D possibly matching TRBD2 (5 bases). Germline V gene lookup returns CDR1 KGHSH and CDR2 LQKENI. The CDR3 loop spans 13 amino acids. The CDR3 protein is CASSHRETYEQSF. As DNA, the CDR3 is TGTGCCAGCTCACATAGGGAGACCTACGAGCAGTCCTTC.

This clonotype was detected many times. V is TRBV20-1 and J is TRBJ2-7, with TRBD2 matching over 9 bases. V was pared by 2 bases and J by 7 bases, with 9 bases of the junction left unmatched. Germline CDR1 is DFQATT and CDR2 is SNEGSKA (reference sequence). This CDR3 contains 14 residues. As DNA, the CDR3 is TGCAGTGCTAGACCTAGCGGGGCCCTCGGGGAGCAGTACTTC. As protein: CSARPSGALGEQYF.

This clonotype occurred many times. The rearrangement links TRBV5-1 to TRBJ2-3; D ambiguous. Trimming cost V 0 bases and J 2 bases, with 7 bases left between them. Germline V gives CDR1 SGHRS, CDR2 YFSETQ. The CDR3 runs 14 residues. The DNA of the CDR3 is TGCGCCAGCAGCTTGGTCGCCACCACAGATACGCAGTATTTT. Protein product: CASSLVATTDTQYF.

This clonotype was detected ten times or more. The rearrangement uses TRBV25-1 and TRBJ2-1, with D maybe TRBD2 (5 bases). Between the trimmed V and J ends, which lost 5 bases and 4 bases, there was a span of 15 bases. Germline V gene lookup returns CDR1 MGHDK and CDR2 SYGVNS. This CDR3 is 15 amino acids long. Here the CDR3 DNA reads TGTGCCAGCAGTATGGGGAGCATGATGTACAATGAGCAGTTCTTC. It codes for CASSMGSMMYNEQFF.

This clonotype was seen repeatedly, ten times or more. This chain uses TRBV5-1 with TRBJ2-6, with D unclear. The V end was cut by 1 base, the J end by 0 bases, with 2 bases between. Germline V gene lookup returns CDR1 SGHRS and CDR2 YFSETQ. The CDR3 is 14 amino acids. The CDR3 DNA is TGCGCCAGCAGCTTGCTCTCTGGGGCCAACGTCCTGACTTTC. It translates to CASSLLSGANVLTF. The full variable domain, with the rest looked up from reference TRBV5-1 and TRBJ2-6, is KAGVTQTPRYLIKTRGQQVTLSCSPISGHRSVSWYQQTPGQGLQFLFEYFSETQRNKGNFPGRFSGRQFSNSRSEMNVSTLELGDSALYLCASSLLSGANVLTFGAGSRLTVL.

In its sample, this clonotype was seen many times. CDR3 amino acids: CASSLAGGAETQYF. The CDR3 DNA is TGCGCCAGCAGCTTGGCTGGGGGTGCAGAGACCCAGTACTTC. The rearrangement joins TRBV5-1 to TRBJ2-5; D might be TRBD1 or TRBD2, each matching 5 bases. Trimming stripped 0 bases from V and 4 bases from J, with 10 bases between. CDR1 and CDR2 from the germline V gene are SGHRS and YFSETQ. The CDR3 spans 14 residues.

This clonotype was seen at least ten times. The J gene is TRBJ2-7, the V gene TRBV29-1; D possibly corresponds to TRBD2 (6 bases). Looked up from germline, CDR1 is SQVTM and CDR2 is ANQGSEA. V shed 7 bases and J shed 2 bases, with 12 bases lying between them. This CDR3 region has 12 residues. CDR3 bases: TGCAGCGGCAGGGACTCCGCCTACGAGCAGTACTTC. Amino acids: CSGRDSAYEQYF.

This clonotype was recorded once. The V and J genes are TRBV3-1 and TRBJ2-7; the D is unclear. Germline V gene data show CDR1 as LGHDT and CDR2 as YNNKEL (reference sequence). Trimming cost V 2 bases and J 3 bases, with 8 bases left between them. The CDR3 contains 13 residues. Written as DNA, the CDR3 is TGTGCCAGCAGCCAACTAGGCCACTACGAGCAGTACTTC. Its translation: CASSQLGHYEQYF.

Comment on this clonotype: A clone one base away is much larger, so this may be a read error. This chain joins TRBV11-3 and TRBJ2-1, with TRBD2 as a possible D gene (5 bases). The CDR3 length is 17 residues. V was trimmed by 5 bases and J by 0 bases, leaving 17 bases between them. Germline-derived CDR1 and CDR2 are SGHNT and YENEEA. CDR3 amino acids: CASSHGIGLYSYNEQFF. DNA for the CDR3: TGTGCCAGCAGCCACGGGATAGGTCTCTACTCCTACAATGAGCAGTTCTTC.